The next 4 T cell receptor beta chains were all read from a single sample in a study of PD-1 blockade in classical Hodgkin lymphoma. Every one of the patients relapsed after autologous stem cell transplantation (brentuximab vedotin exposure was variable). Using magnetic negative selection, the CD4+ T cells were separated out of thawed PBMCs. Clones were read by immunoSEQ multiplex PCR, and TCRdb kept only the in-frame ones, dropping some. The sample records about 12,000 clones, approximately 80% being singletons. This sample comprised CD4+ T cells from blood, obtained at baseline. All receptors come from a human donor with classical Hodgkin lymphoma.

This clone was picked up one time. The chain couples TRBV6-6 to TRBJ1-5; D may be TRBD1 (6 bases). This CDR3 is 15 amino acids long. Germline values: CDR1 MNHNY, CDR2 SVGAGI (reference sequence). Trimming cost V 6 bases and J 5 bases, with 17 bases left between them. CDR3 residues: CASRKDSGGHQPQHF. The CDR3 nucleotides read TGTGCCAGCAGAAAGGACAGCGGGGGGCATCAGCCCCAGCATTTT.

The chain couples TRBV18 to TRBJ2-3, with TRBD1 matching over 11 bases. The CDR3 is 16 residues long. CDR1 is KGHSH and CDR2 is LQKENI in the germline V gene. V was pared by 3 bases and J by 3 bases, with 5 bases of the junction left unmatched. The CDR3 DNA follows: TGTGCCAGCTCACCTACAGGGACAGGGGGAACAGATACGCAGTATTTT. Encoded protein: CASSPTGTGGTDTQYF.

V gene TRBV14 combines with J gene TRBJ2-5; tentative D call: TRBD2 (7 bases). The V end was cut by 4 bases, the J end by 5 bases, with 14 bases between. Looked up from germline, CDR1 is SGHDN and CDR2 is FVKESK. This CDR3 comprises 14 residues. CDR3 sequence: CASSLGGPEETQYF. For the CDR3, the DNA is TGTGCCAGCAGCCTGGGGGGGCCTGAGGAGACCCAGTACTTC.

The rearrangement joins TRBV5-4 to TRBJ2-3; tentatively, D is TRBD2 (5 bases). Per the germline V gene, CDR1 is SGHNT and CDR2 is YYREEE (reference sequence). The CDR3 is 14 residues long. Trimming cost V 3 bases and J 1 base, with 9 bases left between them. This chain's CDR3 is CASSSDLGTDTQYF. The CDR3 DNA follows: TGTGCCAGCAGCTCGGACTTAGGCACAGATACGCAGTATTTT.